This TCR beta chain is from a study of T cell repertoires in cytomegalovirus infection. Study-wide points: The response measured ex vivo was dominated by TCR beta clonotypes (HLA-C-restricted and CMV-specific).

TCRdb independently ran MiXCR on the reads; one entry per CDR3 protein. The table records 290,000 or so distinct CDR3 sequences, over 20% of them present only once. In its sample, this clonotype was seen many times. What it binds is unknown. Per germline, CDR1 MDHEN and CDR2 SYDVKM. V trimming: 6 bases; J trimming: 2 bases; junction bases outside the gene matches: 7. The CDR3 contains 15 residues. The source of this sequence is a human donor in good health (CMV status not recorded). Some clones in this sample may be carry-over from other donors' samples. The chain joins TRBV28 to TRBJ2-3, with TRBD2 identical over 8 bases. Sequencing used PBMCs. The CDR3 protein is CASSLSGENTDTQYF. The CDR3 bases are TGTGCCAGCAGCCTTAGCGGGGAAAACACAGATACGCAGTATTTT.